This TCR beta chain was profiled in a study of T cells in Graves' hyperthyroidism and ophthalmopathy. Findings and limits, study-wide: For ophthalmopathy, model prediction preceded onset by a median around six months.

In this sample, this clonotype turned up many times. The antigen is undetermined. Researchers barred patients who had uncontrolled infection, other autoimmune disease, pregnancy or lactation. Germline-derived CDR1 and CDR2 are SNHLY and FYNNEI. Trimming removed 5 bases at V and 3 bases at J, with 10 bases between. CDR3 size: 13 residues. RNA transcripts were the template for amplifying TCR beta CDR3 regions. In the first-round RT-PCR of the TCR CDR3, the HTBI primer set was used. TCRdb used MiXCR to reprocess the multiplex PCR reads, holding one entry per CDR3 protein. The sample includes 220,000 or so distinct CDR3 sequences, roughly 15% of them seen just once.

The chain uses TRBV2 and TRBJ1-1, with D unresolved. What was sequenced was blood. The sequence was collected from a woman under 30 with Graves' ophthalmopathy. The CDR3 bases are TGTGCCAGCAGTCTTGACATGGACACTGAAGCTTTCTTT. Its translation: CASSLDMDTEAFF.